This T cell receptor (beta chain) came from a study of a mutant IDH1 vaccine in newly diagnosed glioma. Study-wide background: Treated individuals were around 60% male and approximately 40% female, averaging about 40 years of age. Most patients had radiochemotherapy with temozolomide before enrollment; others had one alone.

Measured with immunoSEQ multiplex PCR; TCRdb has only the in-frame clones, and not every one. This table has 85,000 to 100,000 clones, roughly 78% appearing once. Time point described: baseline, week 1 (first vaccination visit). The sample's treatment: pre-vaccination baseline after standard-of-care therapy. Each of the donors came in with new WHO grade 3 or 4 astrocytomas that were IDH1-mutant and ATRX-lost. The material sequenced was PBMCs, taken from a glioma patient treated with radiotherapy, temozolomide or both. The sequence was collected from a middle-aged man with glioma.

The DNA for the CDR3 is TGTGCCACCAGCAGAGGGTTGGGGCAGGGCTCCTACAATGAGCAGTTCTTC. This codes for CATSRGLGQGSYNEQFF. The rearrangement links TRBV15 to TRBJ2-1; TRBD1 might be the D (5 bases). The germline V gene has CDR1 LNHNV and CDR2 YYDKDF (reference sequence). Trimming cost V 1 base and J 0 bases, with 13 bases left between them. There are 17 residues in the CDR3.